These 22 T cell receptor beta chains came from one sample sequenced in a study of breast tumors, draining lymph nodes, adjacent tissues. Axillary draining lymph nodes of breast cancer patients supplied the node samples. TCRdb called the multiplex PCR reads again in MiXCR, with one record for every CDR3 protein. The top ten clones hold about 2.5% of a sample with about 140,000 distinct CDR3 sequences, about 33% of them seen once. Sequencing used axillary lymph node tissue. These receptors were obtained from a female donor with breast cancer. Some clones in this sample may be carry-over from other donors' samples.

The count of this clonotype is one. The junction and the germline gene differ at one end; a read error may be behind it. The CDR3 bases are TGCGCCAGCAGCCAAGGTCTCGGCCACAACTATGGCTACACCTTC. It codes for CASSQGLGHNYGYTF. The chain recombines TRBV7-2 with TRBJ1-2; D is ambiguous. Looked up from germline, CDR1 is SGHTA and CDR2 is FQGNSA. The CDR3 totals 15 residues. Combining the CDR3 with reference TRBV7-2 and TRBJ1-2 gives the whole variable domain GAGVSQSPSNKVTEKGKDVELRCDPISGHTALYWYRQSLGQGLEFLIYFQGNSAPDKSGLPSDRFSAERTGGSVSTLTIQRTQQEDSAVYLCASSQGLGHNYGYTFGSGTRLTVV.

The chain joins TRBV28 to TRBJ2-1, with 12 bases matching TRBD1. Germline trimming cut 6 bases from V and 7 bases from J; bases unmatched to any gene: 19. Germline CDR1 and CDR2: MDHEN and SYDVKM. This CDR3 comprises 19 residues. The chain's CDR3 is CASRSRDRGRSPGLNEQFF. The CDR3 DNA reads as TGTGCCAGCAGAAGCCGGGACAGGGGGCGTTCGCCGGGGTTGAATGAGCAGTTCTTC.

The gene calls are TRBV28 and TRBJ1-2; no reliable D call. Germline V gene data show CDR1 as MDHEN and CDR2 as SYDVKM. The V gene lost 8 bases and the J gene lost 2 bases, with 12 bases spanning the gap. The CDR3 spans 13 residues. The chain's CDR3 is CASYRRTNYGYTF. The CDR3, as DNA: TGTGCCAGCTATAGGAGGACCAACTATGGCTACACCTTC.

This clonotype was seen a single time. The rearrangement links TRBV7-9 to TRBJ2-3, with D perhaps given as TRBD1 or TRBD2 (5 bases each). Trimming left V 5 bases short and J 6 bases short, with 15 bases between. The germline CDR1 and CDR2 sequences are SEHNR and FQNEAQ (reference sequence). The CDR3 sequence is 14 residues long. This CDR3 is CASSNPGTRDTQYF. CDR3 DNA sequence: TGTGCCAGCAGCAATCCTGGGACGAGGGATACGCAGTATTTT.

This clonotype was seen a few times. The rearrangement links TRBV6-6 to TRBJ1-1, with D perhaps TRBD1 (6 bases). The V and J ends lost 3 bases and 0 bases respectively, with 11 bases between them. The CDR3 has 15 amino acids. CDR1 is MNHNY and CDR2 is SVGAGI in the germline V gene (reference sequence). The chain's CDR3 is CASSYGGGLNTEAFF. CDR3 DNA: TGTGCCAGCAGTTATGGGGGGGGCCTGAACACTGAAGCTTTCTTT.

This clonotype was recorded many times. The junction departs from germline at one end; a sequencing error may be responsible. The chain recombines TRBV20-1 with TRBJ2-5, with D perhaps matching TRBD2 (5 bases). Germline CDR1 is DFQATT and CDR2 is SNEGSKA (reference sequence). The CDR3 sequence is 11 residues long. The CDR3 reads CSASYGETQSF. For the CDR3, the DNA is TGCAGTGCTTCGTATGGGGAGACCCAGTCCTTC.

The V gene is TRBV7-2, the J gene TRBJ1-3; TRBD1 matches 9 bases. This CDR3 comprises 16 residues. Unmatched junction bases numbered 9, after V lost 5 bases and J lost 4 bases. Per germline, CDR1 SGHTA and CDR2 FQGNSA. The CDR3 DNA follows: TGTGCCAGCAGCCCACGGACAGGGGAATTCGGAAACACCATATATTTT. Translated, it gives CASSPRTGEFGNTIYF. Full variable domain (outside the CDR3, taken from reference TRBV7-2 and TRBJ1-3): GAGVSQSPSNKVTEKGKDVELRCDPISGHTALYWYRQSLGQGLEFLIYFQGNSAPDKSGLPSDRFSAERTGGSVSTLTIQRTQQEDSAVYLCASSPRTGEFGNTIYFGEGSWLTVV.

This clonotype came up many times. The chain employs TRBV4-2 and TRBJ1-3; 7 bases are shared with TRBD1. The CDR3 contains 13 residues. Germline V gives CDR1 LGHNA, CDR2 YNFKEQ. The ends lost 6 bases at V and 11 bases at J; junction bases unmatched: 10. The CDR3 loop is CASRGQDRVSIYF. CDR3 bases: TGTGCCAGCAGGGGGCAAGACAGGGTTTCCATATATTTT.

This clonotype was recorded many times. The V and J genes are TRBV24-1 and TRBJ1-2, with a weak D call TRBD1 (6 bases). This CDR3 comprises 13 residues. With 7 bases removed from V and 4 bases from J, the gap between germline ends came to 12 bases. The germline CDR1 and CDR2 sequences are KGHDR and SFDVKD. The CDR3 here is CATSPGQTYGYTF. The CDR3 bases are TGTGCCACCAGCCCCGGACAGACCTATGGCTACACCTTC.

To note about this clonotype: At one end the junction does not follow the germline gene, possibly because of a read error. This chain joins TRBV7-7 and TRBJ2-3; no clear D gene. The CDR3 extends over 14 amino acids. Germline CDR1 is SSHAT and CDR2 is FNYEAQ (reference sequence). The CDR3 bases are TGTGCTAGCAGCTTGGGCGGCACAGCCGATACGCAGTATTTT. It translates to CASSLGGTADTQYF.

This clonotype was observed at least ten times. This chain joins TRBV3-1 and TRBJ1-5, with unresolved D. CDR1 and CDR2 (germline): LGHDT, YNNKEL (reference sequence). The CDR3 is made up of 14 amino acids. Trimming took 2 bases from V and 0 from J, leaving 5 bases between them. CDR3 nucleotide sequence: TGTGCCAGCAGCCAAACAGATAGCAATCAGCCCCAGCATTTT. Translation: CASSQTDSNQPQHF.

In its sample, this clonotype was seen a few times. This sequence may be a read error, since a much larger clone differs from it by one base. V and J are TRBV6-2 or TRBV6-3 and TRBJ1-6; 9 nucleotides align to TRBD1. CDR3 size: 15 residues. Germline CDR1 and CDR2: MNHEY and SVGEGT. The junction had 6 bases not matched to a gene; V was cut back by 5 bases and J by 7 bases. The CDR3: CASSHRDRANSPLHF. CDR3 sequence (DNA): TGTGCCAGCAGTCACCGGGACAGGGCGAATTCACCCCTCCACTTT.

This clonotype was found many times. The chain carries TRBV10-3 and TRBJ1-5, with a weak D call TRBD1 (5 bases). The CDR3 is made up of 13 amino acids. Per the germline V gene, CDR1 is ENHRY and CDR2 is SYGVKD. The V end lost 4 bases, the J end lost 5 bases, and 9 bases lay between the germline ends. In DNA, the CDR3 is TGTGCCATCAGTGGGGGGGACGATCAGCCCCAGCATTTT. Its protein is CAISGGDDQPQHF.

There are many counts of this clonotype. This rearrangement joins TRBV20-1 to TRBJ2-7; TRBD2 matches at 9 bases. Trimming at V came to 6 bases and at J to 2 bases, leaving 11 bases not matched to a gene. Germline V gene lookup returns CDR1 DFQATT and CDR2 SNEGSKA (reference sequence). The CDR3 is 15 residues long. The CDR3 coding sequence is TGCAGTGCATTGTCAGCGGGGGGAGGTACCTACGAGCAGTACTTC. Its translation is CSALSAGGGTYEQYF.

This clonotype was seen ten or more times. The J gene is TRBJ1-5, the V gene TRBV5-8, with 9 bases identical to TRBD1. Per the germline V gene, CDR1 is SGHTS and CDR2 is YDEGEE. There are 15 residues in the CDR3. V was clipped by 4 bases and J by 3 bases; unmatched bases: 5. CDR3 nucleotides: TGTGCCAGCAGCATCGGGACAGGGCCCAATCAGCCCCAGCATTTT. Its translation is CASSIGTGPNQPQHF.

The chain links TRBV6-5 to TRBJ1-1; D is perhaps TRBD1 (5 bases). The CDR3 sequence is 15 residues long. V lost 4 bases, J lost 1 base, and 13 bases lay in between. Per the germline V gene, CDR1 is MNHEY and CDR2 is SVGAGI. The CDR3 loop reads CASSSQSQGNTEAFF. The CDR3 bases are TGTGCCAGCAGTTCTCAATCCCAGGGGAACACTGAAGCTTTCTTT.

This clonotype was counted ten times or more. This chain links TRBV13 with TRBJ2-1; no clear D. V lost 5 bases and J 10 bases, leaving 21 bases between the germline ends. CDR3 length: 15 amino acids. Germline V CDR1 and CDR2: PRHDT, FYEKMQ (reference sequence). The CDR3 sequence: CASSPPEAAGGEQFF. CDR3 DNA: TGTGCCAGCAGCCCTCCCGAGGCCGCAGGCGGCGAGCAGTTCTTC.

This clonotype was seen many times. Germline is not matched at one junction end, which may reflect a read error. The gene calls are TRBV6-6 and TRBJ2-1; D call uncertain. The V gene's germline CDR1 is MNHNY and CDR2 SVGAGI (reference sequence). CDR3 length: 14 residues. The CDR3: CASSHSFWETEQFF. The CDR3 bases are TGTGCCAGCAGTCACTCGTTCTGGGAAACTGAGCAGTTCTTC.

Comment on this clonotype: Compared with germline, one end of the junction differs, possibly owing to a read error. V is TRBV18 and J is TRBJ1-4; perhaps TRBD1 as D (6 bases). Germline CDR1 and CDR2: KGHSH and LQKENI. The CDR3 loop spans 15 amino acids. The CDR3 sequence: CASAPHRETNKKLFF. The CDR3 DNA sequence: TGTGCCAGCGCGCCCCACAGGGAAACTAATAAAAAACTGTTTTTT.

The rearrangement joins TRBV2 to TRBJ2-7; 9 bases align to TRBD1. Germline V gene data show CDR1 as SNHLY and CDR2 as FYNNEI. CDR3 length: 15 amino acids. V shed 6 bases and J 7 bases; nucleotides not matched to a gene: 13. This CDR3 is CASRAGTGPRGEQYF. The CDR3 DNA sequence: TGTGCCAGCAGGGCCGGGACAGGGCCAAGAGGGGAGCAGTACTTC.

The CDR3 spells CSVGRSLGTGELFF. The CDR3 DNA reads as TGCAGCGTAGGTCGTAGCCTAGGCACCGGGGAGCTGTTTTTT. The chain recombines TRBV29-1 with TRBJ2-2, with D hard to call. V gave up 6 bases and J gave up 4 bases, with 15 bases separating them. The CDR3 sequence is 14 residues long. CDR1 and CDR2 from the germline V gene are SQVTM and ANQGSEA.

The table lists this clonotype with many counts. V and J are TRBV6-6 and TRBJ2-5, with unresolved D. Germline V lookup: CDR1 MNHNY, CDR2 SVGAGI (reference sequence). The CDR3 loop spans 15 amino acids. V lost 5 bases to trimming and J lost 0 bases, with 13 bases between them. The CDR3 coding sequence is TGTGCCAGCAGTCAGGCCCCCGTCTACCAAGAGACCCAGTACTTC. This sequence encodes CASSQAPVYQETQYF.